These 4 T cell receptor beta chains originate from one sample sequenced in a study of circulating and synovial CD4+ cells in juvenile arthritis. Clones were sequenced by immunoSEQ multiplex PCR, and TCRdb holds only the in-frame ones, with some missing. This sample has around 17,000 clones, with around 91% found just once. The sample consisted of CD4+ T cells from blood. The receptor source for this set is a human donor with juvenile idiopathic arthritis.

V usage is TRBV5-1 and J usage is TRBJ2-7; TRBD1 might be the D (7 bases). Trimming pared 3 bases from V and 0 bases from J, leaving 10 bases between. This CDR3 is 14 amino acids long. Germline CDR1 is SGHRS and CDR2 is YFSETQ. The CDR3 region is CASSWRDSSYEQYF. The CDR3 bases are TGCGCCAGCAGCTGGCGGGACAGCTCCTACGAGCAGTACTTC.

V is TRBV6-1 and J is TRBJ2-7, with D possibly TRBD2 on 6 matching bases. The CDR3 extends over 15 amino acids. In germline, CDR1 is MNHNS, CDR2 SASEGT. Trimming cost V 8 bases and J 3 bases, with 20 bases left between them. The CDR3 reads CASRPGVAAYYEQYF. CDR3 bases: TGTGCCAGCCGGCCTGGGGTAGCGGCATACTACGAGCAGTACTTC.

The rearrangement joins TRBV7-9 to TRBJ1-5; 10 nucleotides agree with TRBD1. The germline V gene has CDR1 SEHNR and CDR2 FQNEAQ (reference sequence). With V trimmed by 4 bases and J by 9 bases, 9 bases remained unmatched. CDR3 length equals 15 residues. The CDR3 loop reads CASSSIRDRGWPQHF. In DNA, the CDR3 is TGTGCCAGCAGCTCTATCCGGGACAGGGGATGGCCCCAGCATTTT. Based on the CDR3 plus reference TRBV7-9 and TRBJ1-5, the full variable domain is DTGVSQNPRHKITKRGQNVTFRCDPISEHNRLYWYRQTLGQGPEFLTYFQNEAQLEKSRLLSDRFSAERPKGSFSTLEIQRTEQGDSAMYLCASSSIRDRGWPQHFGDGTRLSIL.

The J gene is TRBJ2-4, the V gene TRBV29-1; TRBD1 matches 9 bases. CDR1 SQVTM and CDR2 ANQGSEA come from the germline V gene. The CDR3 runs to 12 residues. Losses at the gene ends were 4 bases for V and 8 bases for J; bases not matched to a gene: 3. The CDR3 bases are TGCAGCGTTGTTCGGACAGGGGACATTCAGTACTTC. Translated: CSVVRTGDIQYF.